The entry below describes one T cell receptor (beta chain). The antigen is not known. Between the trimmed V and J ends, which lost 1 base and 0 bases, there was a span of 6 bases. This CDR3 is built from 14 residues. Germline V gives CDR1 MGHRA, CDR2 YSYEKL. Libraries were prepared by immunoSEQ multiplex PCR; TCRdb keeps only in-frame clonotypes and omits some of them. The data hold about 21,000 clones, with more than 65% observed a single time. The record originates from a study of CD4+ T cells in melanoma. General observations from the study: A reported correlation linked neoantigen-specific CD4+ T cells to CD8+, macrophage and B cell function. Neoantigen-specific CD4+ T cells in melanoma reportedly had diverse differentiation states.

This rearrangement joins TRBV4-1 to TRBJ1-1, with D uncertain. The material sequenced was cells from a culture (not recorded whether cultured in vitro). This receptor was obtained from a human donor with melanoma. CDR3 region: CASSQVGMNTEAFF. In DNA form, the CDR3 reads TGCGCCAGCAGCCAAGTGGGCATGAACACTGAAGCTTTCTTT.